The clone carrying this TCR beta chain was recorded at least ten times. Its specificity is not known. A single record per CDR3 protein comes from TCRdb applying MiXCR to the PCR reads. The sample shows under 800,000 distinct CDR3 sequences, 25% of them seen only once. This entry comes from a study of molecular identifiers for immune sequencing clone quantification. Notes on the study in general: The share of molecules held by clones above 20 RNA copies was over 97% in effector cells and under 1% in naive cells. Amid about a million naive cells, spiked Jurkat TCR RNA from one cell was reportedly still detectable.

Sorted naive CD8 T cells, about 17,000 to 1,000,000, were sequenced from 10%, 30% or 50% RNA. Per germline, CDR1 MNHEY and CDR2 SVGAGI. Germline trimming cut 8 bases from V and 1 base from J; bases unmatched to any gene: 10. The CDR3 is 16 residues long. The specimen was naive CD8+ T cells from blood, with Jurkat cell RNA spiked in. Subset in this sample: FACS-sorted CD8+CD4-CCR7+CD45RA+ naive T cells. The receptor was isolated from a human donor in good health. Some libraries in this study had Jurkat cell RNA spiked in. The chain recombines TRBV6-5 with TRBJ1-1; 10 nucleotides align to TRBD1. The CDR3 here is CASFGGTGDPNTEAFF. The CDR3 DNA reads TGTGCCAGCTTTGGGGGGACAGGGGACCCGAACACTGAAGCTTTCTTT.